This T cell receptor beta chain was profiled in a study of cytomegalovirus exposure and HLA in healthy donors. Primers for the PCR totalled 60 Vbeta and 13 Jbeta. Only in-frame clones appear in the TCRdb table, and some are missing; sequencing was by immunoSEQ multiplex PCR. The sample lists about 160,000 clones, over 70% occurring once. Unmatched junction bases numbered 6, after V lost 6 bases and J lost 2 bases. This CDR3 is built from 15 residues. Germline V lookup: CDR1 MNHEY, CDR2 SMNVEV (reference sequence). Sequences were obtained from PBMCs. V gene TRBV27 combines with J gene TRBJ2-7; TRBD1 agrees at 11 bases. This clonotype originated in a woman aged 50 to 60 in good health and CMV-seropositive. This CDR3 reads CASSRDRGGTYEQYF. The CDR3 bases are TGTGCCAGCAGCCGGGACAGGGGGGGGACCTACGAGCAGTACTTC.